The 14 T cell receptor beta chains presented below share a single source sample, sequenced in a study of blood T cell repertoires in COVID-19. Sequenced by immunoSEQ multiplex PCR; TCRdb stores in-frame clones only, minus some. Of fewer than 80,000 clones in the sample, over 75% were seen once. Sequencing input: peripheral blood. All receptors come from a human donor in a cohort sampled during active COVID-19.

The chain carries TRBV19 and TRBJ1-1; D unclear. This CDR3 is 15 amino acids long. V was clipped by 5 bases and J by 2 bases, with 15 bases between them. CDR1 is LNHDA and CDR2 is SQIVND in the germline V gene (reference sequence). The CDR3 DNA reads TGTGCCAGTAGTCCGGCGAATCGGAGCAACACTGAAGCTTTCTTT. This encodes CASSPANRSNTEAFF.

The V call is TRBV5-1, the J call TRBJ1-4, with D unresolved. Trimming shortened V by 2 bases and J by 6 bases, and 14 bases separated the two germline ends. Germline V CDR1 and CDR2: SGHRS, YFSETQ. This CDR3 comprises 15 residues. The chain's CDR3 is CASSFLGKGDEKLFF. The CDR3 coding sequence is TGCGCCAGCAGCTTCCTCGGGAAAGGCGATGAAAAACTGTTTTTT.

J is TRBJ2-5 and V is TRBV5-1, with 16 nucleotides matching TRBD2. CDR1 is SGHRS, CDR2 YFSETQ, per germline. Trimming at V came to 4 bases and at J to 0 bases, leaving 3 bases not matched to a gene. The CDR3 totals 17 residues. This CDR3 reads CASSAGLAGGYQETQYF. CDR3 bases: TGCGCCAGCAGCGCGGGACTAGCGGGGGGGTACCAAGAGACCCAGTACTTC.

The chain employs TRBV18 and TRBJ1-3; 9 positions agree with TRBD1. The CDR3 length is 13 residues. Germline CDR1 reads KGHSH; CDR2 reads LQKENI. J gave up 7 bases and V 10 bases, and 8 bases lay outside the gene matches. As DNA, the CDR3 is TGTGCCACCCAGGACAGGGGAAAGAACACCATATATTTT. Translated, it gives CATQDRGKNTIYF.

The chain is built from TRBV5-1 and TRBJ2-7; D is perhaps TRBD2 (5 bases). The CDR3 loop spans 15 amino acids. The germline V gene has CDR1 SGHRS and CDR2 YFSETQ. V shed 7 bases and J shed 2 bases, with 19 bases lying between them. CDR3 residues: CASADPLRVTYEQYF. In DNA form, the CDR3 reads TGCGCCAGCGCCGATCCCTTGAGGGTAACCTACGAGCAGTACTTC.

The genes are TRBV6-2 or TRBV6-3 and TRBJ2-5, with 12 bases that match TRBD1. The junction had 6 bases not matched to a gene; V was cut back by 2 bases and J by 11 bases. Germline values: CDR1 MNHEY, CDR2 SVGEGT. This CDR3 has 14 amino acids. CDR3 loop: CASSYGTGGAPQYF. The DNA for the CDR3 is TGTGCCAGCAGTTACGGGACAGGGGGCGCCCCTCAGTACTTC.

The V and J genes are TRBV13 and TRBJ2-7, with a weak D call TRBD1 (6 bases). CDR1 PRHDT and CDR2 FYEKMQ come from the germline V gene (reference sequence). This CDR3 has 14 residues. V dropped 6 bases and J dropped 5 bases, with 17 bases sitting between them. The DNA for the CDR3 is TGTGCCAGCAGTCTTACAGGGCTCACGGACGAGCAGTACTTC. Protein product: CASSLTGLTDEQYF.

The gene calls are TRBV5-4 and TRBJ2-1; D is possibly TRBD2 (6 bases). This CDR3 comprises 12 residues. CDR1 and CDR2 (germline): SGHNT, YYREEE (reference sequence). V was clipped by 2 bases and J by 7 bases, with 7 bases between them. CDR3 region: CASSFSGNEQFF. The CDR3 DNA reads as TGTGCCAGCAGCTTTAGCGGAAATGAGCAGTTCTTC.

The chain employs TRBV7-7 and TRBJ2-2, with a tentative D call TRBD2 (5 bases). The V gene lost 4 bases and the J gene lost 7 bases, with 13 bases spanning the gap. The CDR3 contains 14 residues. CDR1 and CDR2 from the germline V gene are SSHAT and FNYEAQ (reference sequence). CDR3 loop: CASSSGNNYGELFF. The DNA of the CDR3 is TGTGCCAGCAGCTCGGGGAACAACTACGGGGAGCTGTTTTTT.

The V and J genes are TRBV7-2 and TRBJ1-5; a weak D match, TRBD1 (5 bases). The CDR3 consists of 14 residues. Trimming shortened V by 1 base and J by 2 bases, and 6 bases separated the two germline ends. CDR1 and CDR2 (germline): SGHTA, FQGNSA. The CDR3 is CASSLVGGNQPQHF. In nucleotides, the CDR3 is TGTGCCAGCAGCTTAGTAGGGGGCAATCAGCCCCAGCATTTT.

This chain uses TRBV24-1 with TRBJ1-2, with TRBD1 matching 10 bases. V lost 1 base to trimming and J lost 6 bases; unmatched junction nucleotides: 4. This CDR3 spans 15 amino acids. Germline values: CDR1 KGHDR, CDR2 SFDVKD. CDR3 sequence: CATSDLDRGLDGYTF. The CDR3 DNA reads TGTGCCACCAGTGATTTAGACAGGGGGCTGGATGGCTACACCTTC.

This clone was detected a few times. This rearrangement joins TRBV28 to TRBJ2-2; weak D call: TRBD1 (6 bases). Deletions cut 6 bases from V and 4 bases from J, with 12 bases between. The CDR3 length is 14 residues. CDR1 is MDHEN, CDR2 SYDVKM, per germline. DNA for the CDR3: TGTGCCAGCAGCGGTGACAGGCGCACCGGGGAGCTGTTTTTT. It codes for CASSGDRRTGELFF.

V and J are TRBV7-8 and TRBJ1-3; 8 bases agree with TRBD1. CDR1 is SGHVS, CDR2 FQNEAQ, per germline. The CDR3 totals 17 residues. V shed 1 base and J 3 bases; nucleotides not matched to a gene: 8. The CDR3 nucleotides are TGTGCCAGCAGCTTAGGCACAGGGGGAAAACTTGGAAACACCATATATTTT. It translates to CASSLGTGGKLGNTIYF.

Concerning this clone: This specimen includes other DNA sequences encoding the same CDR3. V and J are TRBV28 and TRBJ1-1; D is unclear. CDR3 length: 13 amino acids. Trimming removed 5 bases at V and 6 bases at J, with 13 bases between. Germline V gene sequence: CDR1 MDHEN, CDR2 SYDVKM. As DNA, the CDR3 is TGTGCCAGCAGTGAGCAAGGGAGGGCTGAAGCTTTCTTT. Translation: CASSEQGRAEAFF.